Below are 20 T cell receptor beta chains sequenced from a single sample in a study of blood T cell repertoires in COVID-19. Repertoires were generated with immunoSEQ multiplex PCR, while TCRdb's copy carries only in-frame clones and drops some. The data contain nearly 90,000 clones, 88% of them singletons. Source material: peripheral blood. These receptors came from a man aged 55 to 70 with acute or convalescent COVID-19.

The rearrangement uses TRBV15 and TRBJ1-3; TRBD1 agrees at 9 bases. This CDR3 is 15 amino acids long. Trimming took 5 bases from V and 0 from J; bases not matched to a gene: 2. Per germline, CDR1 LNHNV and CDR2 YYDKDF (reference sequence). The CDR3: CATSGQGSSGNTIYF. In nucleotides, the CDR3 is TGTGCCACCAGCGGACAGGGGAGCTCTGGAAACACCATATATTTT.

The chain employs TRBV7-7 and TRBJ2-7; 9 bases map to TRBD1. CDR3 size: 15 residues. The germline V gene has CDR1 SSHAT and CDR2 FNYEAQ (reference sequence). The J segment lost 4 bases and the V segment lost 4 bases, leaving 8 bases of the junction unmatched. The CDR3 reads CASSSRTGATYEQYF. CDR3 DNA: TGTGCCAGCAGCTCCCGGACAGGGGCGACTTACGAGCAGTACTTC.

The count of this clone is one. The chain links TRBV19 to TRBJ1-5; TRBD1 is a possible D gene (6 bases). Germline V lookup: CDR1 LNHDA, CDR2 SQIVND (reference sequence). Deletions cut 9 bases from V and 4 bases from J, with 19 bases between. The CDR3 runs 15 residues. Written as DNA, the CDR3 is TGTGCCAGCAGAAAGACGGTGACAGGTAATCAGCCCCAGCATTTT. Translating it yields CASRKTVTGNQPQHF.

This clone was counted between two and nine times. For the CDR3, the DNA is TGTGCCAGCAGCTTAATGGGGGCAAGCTCTGGGGCCAACGTCCTGACTTTC. Its translation is CASSLMGASSGANVLTF. The chain couples TRBV7-3 to TRBJ2-6; the D gene is possibly TRBD1 (6 bases). The CDR3 has 17 amino acids. The V end lost 1 base, the J end lost 0 bases, and 10 bases lay between the germline ends. CDR1 and CDR2 from the germline V gene are SGHTA and FQGTGA. Filled out from reference TRBV7-3 and TRBJ2-6, the complete variable domain reads GAGVSQTPSNKVTEKGKYVELRCDPISGHTALYWYRQSLGQGPEFLIYFQGTGAADDSGLPNDRFFAVRPEGSVSTLKIQRTERGDSAVYLCASSLMGASSGANVLTFGAGSRLTVL.

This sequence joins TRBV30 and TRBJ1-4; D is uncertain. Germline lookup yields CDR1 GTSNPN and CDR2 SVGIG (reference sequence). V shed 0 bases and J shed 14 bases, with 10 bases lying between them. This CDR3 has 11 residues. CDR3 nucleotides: TGTGCCTGGAGTGTTCAGGCGGGTCTGTTTTTT. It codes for CAWSVQAGLFF.

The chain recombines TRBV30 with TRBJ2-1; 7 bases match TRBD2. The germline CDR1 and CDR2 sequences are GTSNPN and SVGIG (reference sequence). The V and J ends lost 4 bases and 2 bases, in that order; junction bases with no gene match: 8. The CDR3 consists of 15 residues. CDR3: CAWNPGTTTYNEQFF. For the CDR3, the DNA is TGTGCCTGGAATCCCGGGACTACGACCTACAATGAGCAGTTCTTC. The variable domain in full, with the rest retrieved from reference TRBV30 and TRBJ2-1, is SQTIHQWPATLVQPVGSPLSLECTVEGTSNPNLYWYRQAAGRGLQLLFYSVGIGQISSEVPQNLSASRPQDRQFILSSKKLLLSDSGFYLCAWNPGTTTYNEQFFGPGTRLTVL.

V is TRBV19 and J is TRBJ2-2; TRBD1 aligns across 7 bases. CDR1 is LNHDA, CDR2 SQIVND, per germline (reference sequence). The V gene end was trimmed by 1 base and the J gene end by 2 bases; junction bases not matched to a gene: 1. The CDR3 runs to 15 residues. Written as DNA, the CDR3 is TGTGCCAGTAGTATAGGACAGGGCAACACCGGGGAGCTGTTTTTT. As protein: CASSIGQGNTGELFF.

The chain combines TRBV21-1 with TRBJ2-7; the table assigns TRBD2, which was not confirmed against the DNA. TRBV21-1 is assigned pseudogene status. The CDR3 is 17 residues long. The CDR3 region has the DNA TGTGCCAGCAGCCCACGGACTAGCGGGAGGGAGCTCTACGAGCAGTACTTC. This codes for CASSPRTSGRELYEQYF.

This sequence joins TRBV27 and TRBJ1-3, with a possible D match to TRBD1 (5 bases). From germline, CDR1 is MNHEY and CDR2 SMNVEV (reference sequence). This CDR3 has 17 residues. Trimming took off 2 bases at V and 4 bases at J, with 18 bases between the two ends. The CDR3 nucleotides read TGTGCCAGCAGTTTACAGGGTTTAGGGTACTCAGGAAACACCATATATTTT. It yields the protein CASSLQGLGYSGNTIYF.

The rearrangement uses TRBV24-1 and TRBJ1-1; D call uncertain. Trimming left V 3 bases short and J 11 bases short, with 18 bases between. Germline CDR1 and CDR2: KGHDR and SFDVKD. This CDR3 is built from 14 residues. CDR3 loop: CATSDPRASGGAFF. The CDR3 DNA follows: TGTGCCACCAGTGATCCCCGGGCCTCCGGAGGGGCTTTCTTT.

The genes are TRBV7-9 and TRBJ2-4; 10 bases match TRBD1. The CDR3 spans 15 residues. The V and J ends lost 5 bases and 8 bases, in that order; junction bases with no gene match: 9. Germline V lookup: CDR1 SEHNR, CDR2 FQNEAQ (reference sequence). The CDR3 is CASSPQTGGADIQYF. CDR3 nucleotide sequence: TGTGCCAGCAGCCCTCAGACAGGGGGCGCGGACATTCAGTACTTC. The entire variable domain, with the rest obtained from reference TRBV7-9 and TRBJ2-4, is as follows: DTGVSQNPRHKITKRGQNVTFRCDPISEHNRLYWYRQTLGQGPEFLTYFQNEAQLEKSRLLSDRFSAERPKGSFSTLEIQRTEQGDSAMYLCASSPQTGGADIQYFGAGTRLSVL.

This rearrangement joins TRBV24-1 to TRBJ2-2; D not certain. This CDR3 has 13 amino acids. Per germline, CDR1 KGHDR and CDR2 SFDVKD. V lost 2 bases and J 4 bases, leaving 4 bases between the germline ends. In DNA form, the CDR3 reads TGTGCCACCAGTGATTCCGTCACCGGGGAGCTGTTTTTT. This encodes CATSDSVTGELFF.

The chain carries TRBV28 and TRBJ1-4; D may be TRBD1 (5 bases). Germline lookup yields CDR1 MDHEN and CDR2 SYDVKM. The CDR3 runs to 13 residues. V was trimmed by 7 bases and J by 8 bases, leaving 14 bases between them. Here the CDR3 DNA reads TGTGCCAGCATCGGGGGGGGTGTGGAAAAACTGTTTTTT. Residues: CASIGGGVEKLFF.

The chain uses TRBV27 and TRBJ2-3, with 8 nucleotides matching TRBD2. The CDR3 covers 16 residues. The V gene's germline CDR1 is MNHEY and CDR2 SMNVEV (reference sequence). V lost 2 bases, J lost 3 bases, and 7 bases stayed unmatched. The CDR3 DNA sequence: TGTGCCAGCAGTTTACTCCCAGCGGGAGTAACAGATACGCAGTATTTT. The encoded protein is CASSLLPAGVTDTQYF.

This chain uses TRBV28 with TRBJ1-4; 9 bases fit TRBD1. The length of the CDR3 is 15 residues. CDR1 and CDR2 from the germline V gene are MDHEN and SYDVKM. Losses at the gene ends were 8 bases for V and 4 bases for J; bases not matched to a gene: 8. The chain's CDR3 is CASSAGGQGNEKLFF. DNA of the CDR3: TGTGCCAGCTCGGCAGGGGGACAGGGTAATGAAAAACTGTTTTTT.

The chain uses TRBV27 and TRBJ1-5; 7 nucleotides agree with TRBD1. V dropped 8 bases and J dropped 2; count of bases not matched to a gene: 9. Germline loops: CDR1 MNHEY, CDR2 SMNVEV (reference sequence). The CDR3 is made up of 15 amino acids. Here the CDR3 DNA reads TGTGCCAGCGCCCCGGGCACAGGGGGCAATCAGCCCCAGCATTTT. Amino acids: CASAPGTGGNQPQHF.

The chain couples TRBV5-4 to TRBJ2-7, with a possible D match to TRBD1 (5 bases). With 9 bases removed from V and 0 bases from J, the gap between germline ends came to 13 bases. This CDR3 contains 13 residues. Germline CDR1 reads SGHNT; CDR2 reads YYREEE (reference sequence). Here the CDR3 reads CATWGRSSYEQYF. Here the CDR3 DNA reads TGTGCCACTTGGGGCAGGAGCTCCTACGAGCAGTACTTC.

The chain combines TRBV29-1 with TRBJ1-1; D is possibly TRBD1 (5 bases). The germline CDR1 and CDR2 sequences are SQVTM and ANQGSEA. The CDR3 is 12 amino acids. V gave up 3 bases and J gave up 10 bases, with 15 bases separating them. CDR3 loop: CSVDAPGLRAFF. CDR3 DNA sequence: TGCAGCGTTGATGCACCGGGACTTCGAGCTTTCTTT.

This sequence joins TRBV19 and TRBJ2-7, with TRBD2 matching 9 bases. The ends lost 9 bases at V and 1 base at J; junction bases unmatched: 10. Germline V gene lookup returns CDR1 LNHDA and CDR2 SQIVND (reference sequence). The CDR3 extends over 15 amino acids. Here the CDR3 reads CASQMKSGGSYEQYF. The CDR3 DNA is TGTGCCAGCCAAATGAAGAGCGGGGGGTCCTACGAGCAGTACTTC.

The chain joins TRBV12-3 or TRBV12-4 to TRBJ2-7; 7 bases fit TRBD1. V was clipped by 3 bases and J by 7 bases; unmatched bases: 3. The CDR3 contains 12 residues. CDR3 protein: CASSLTGWEQYF. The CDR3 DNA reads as TGTGCCAGCAGTTTGACAGGGTGGGAGCAGTACTTC.